The 9 T cell receptor beta chains below come from one sample, sequenced in a study of cytomegalovirus exposure and HLA in healthy donors. Primers included in the PCR were 60 Vbeta and 13 Jbeta primers. Some clones are missing from TCRdb's copy, which holds only in-frame ones; the method was immunoSEQ multiplex PCR. The sample lists around 150,000 clones, over 80% occurring once. Sequenced: PBMCs. The receptors here all came from a girl aged 5 to 17 in good health and CMV-seropositive.

The V call is TRBV30, the J call TRBJ1-4; TRBD1 agrees at 7 bases. V lost 4 bases, J lost 5 bases, and 10 bases stayed unmatched. Germline CDR1 GTSNPN, CDR2 SVGIG (reference sequence). This CDR3 has 15 amino acids. The CDR3 loop reads CAWNLNQGGNEKLFF. The CDR3 nucleotides read TGTGCCTGGAATCTAAATCAGGGGGGAAATGAAAAACTGTTTTTT.

The genes are TRBV18 and TRBJ2-3; TRBD2 matches at 10 bases. Trimming took 4 bases from V and 2 from J; bases not matched to a gene: 6. This CDR3 spans 16 amino acids. Germline values: CDR1 KGHSH, CDR2 LQKENI. CDR3 loop: CASSQERGGTTDTQYF. Here the CDR3 DNA reads TGTGCCAGCTCACAAGAGCGGGGGGGGACCACAGATACGCAGTATTTT. Complete variable domain (other parts from reference TRBV18 and TRBJ2-3): NAGVMQNPRHLVRRRGQEARLRCSPMKGHSHVYWYRQLPEEGLKFMVYLQKENIIDESGMPKERFSAEFPKEGPSILRIQQVVRGDSAAYFCASSQERGGTTDTQYFGPGTRLTVL.

As to this clone: The sample has other DNA sequences that encode this CDR3 too. The gene calls are TRBV7-8 and TRBJ2-3, with 8 bases lining up with TRBD2. Germline-derived CDR1 and CDR2 are SGHVS and FQNEAQ. J lost 3 bases, V lost 6 bases, and 2 bases had no gene match. This CDR3 contains 13 residues. The CDR3 region has the DNA TGTGCCAGCAGGGGCGGGGGGACAGATACGCAGTATTTT. It translates to CASRGGGTDTQYF.

The rearrangement joins TRBV7-9 to TRBJ1-5; D may be TRBD1 (6 bases). V was pared by 5 bases and J by 5 bases, with 10 bases between. Per the germline V gene, CDR1 is SEHNR and CDR2 is FQNEAQ (reference sequence). The CDR3 length is 13 residues. The CDR3 nucleotides are TGTGCCAGCAGCCTAGGGGGAGATCAGCCCCAGCATTTT. Translated, it gives CASSLGGDQPQHF. The whole variable domain, filled in from reference TRBV7-9 and TRBJ1-5, reads DTGVSQNPRHKITKRGQNVTFRCDPISEHNRLYWYRQTLGQGPEFLTYFQNEAQLEKSRLLSDRFSAERPKGSFSTLEIQRTEQGDSAMYLCASSLGGDQPQHFGDGTRLSIL.

This rearrangement joins TRBV30 to TRBJ1-1, with 8 bases lining up with TRBD1. The CDR3 spans 13 residues. V dropped 3 bases and J dropped 8; count of bases not matched to a gene: 8. Germline CDR1 and CDR2: GTSNPN and SVGIG (reference sequence). CDR3 amino acids: CAWSAGTGDEAFF. CDR3 nucleotide sequence: TGTGCCTGGAGCGCCGGGACAGGCGACGAAGCTTTCTTT.

The chain has TRBV27 and TRBJ1-1, with a possible D match to TRBD1 (6 bases). V was pared by 2 bases and J by 7 bases, with 8 bases between. The CDR3 totals 12 residues. In germline, CDR1 is MNHEY, CDR2 SMNVEV (reference sequence). The CDR3 sequence: CASSLRGGEAFF. In nucleotides, the CDR3 is TGTGCCAGCAGTTTAAGGGGGGGTGAAGCTTTCTTT.

The chain combines TRBV18 with TRBJ2-1; 9 bases fit TRBD1. Trimming removed 5 bases from V and 8 bases from J; junction bases left unmatched: 13. The CDR3 spans 16 residues. The germline V gene encodes CDR1 KGHSH and CDR2 LQKENI. This CDR3 is CASSASADRGVYEQFF. CDR3 in DNA: TGTGCCAGCTCAGCCTCCGCGGACAGGGGAGTCTATGAGCAGTTCTTC.

The chain uses TRBV7-2 and TRBJ1-5; TRBD1 might be the D (5 bases). V was pared by 4 bases and J by 2 bases, with 6 bases between. CDR3 size: 13 residues. Germline CDR1 reads SGHTA; CDR2 reads FQGNSA. The DNA for the CDR3 is TGTGCCAGCAGCTCCAGGGGCAATCAGCCCCAGCATTTT. Residues: CASSSRGNQPQHF.

This chain links TRBV28 with TRBJ1-5; 9 bases are a match to TRBD1. J was trimmed by 5 bases and V by 4 bases; bases with no gene match: 3. CDR3 length: 14 amino acids. Germline assignment: CDR1 MDHEN and CDR2 SYDVKM. CDR3 sequence: CASSWGQGDQPQHF. The DNA of the CDR3 is TGTGCCAGCAGTTGGGGACAGGGAGATCAGCCCCAGCATTTT. Full variable domain (rest looked up from reference TRBV28 and TRBJ1-5): DVKVTQSSRYLVKRTGEKVFLECVQDMDHENMFWYRQDPGLGLRLIYFSYDVKMKEKGDIPEGYSVSREKKERFSLILESASTNQTSMYLCASSWGQGDQPQHFGDGTRLSIL.